This section outlines one TCR beta chain sequence together with its context. These data are taken from a study of control samples from healthy donors and cancer patients. Data came from immunoSEQ multiplex PCR; TCRdb stores just in-frame clones and leaves some out. The data hold about 130,000 clones, with approximately 92% observed a single time. V was cut by 5 bases and J by 5 bases, with 12 bases left in between. The CDR3 has 13 residues. The V gene's germline CDR1 is SEHNR and CDR2 FQNEAQ (reference sequence). Sequencing input: PBMCs. J is TRBJ2-5 and V is TRBV7-9; D gene unclear. The sequence was obtained from a man aged 80 or over with head and neck cancer. The CDR3 region is CASSRVLEETQYF. CDR3 nucleotides: TGTGCCAGCAGCCGTGTCCTGGAGGAGACCCAGTACTTC.